Listed below are T cell receptor beta chains from one sample, sequenced in a study of cytomegalovirus exposure and HLA in healthy donors. Produced via immunoSEQ multiplex PCR; TCRdb's table is partial and in-frame only. The table shows 95,000 to 150,000 clones, with over 70% occurring only once. Sequences were obtained from PBMCs. Receptor source: a woman aged 45-60 years in good health and CMV-seronegative. CDR3s include the opening cysteine and the closing phenylalanine or tryptophan. A D gene is named only where the DNA matches it firmly. Where a row states a size, it is once, few, many or the class of an expanded clone; other rows omit it.

D	V	J	size	DNA	CDR3
TRBD2	TRBV11-2	TRBJ2-1	.	TGTGCCAGCAGCTTAGAGGGCGGGAGCTCCAATGAGCAGTTCTTC	CASSLEGGSSNEQFF
TRBD2	TRBV7-9	TRBJ2-7	.	TGTTCCAGCAGCTTTAATCCCGGACTAGCGGGAAGCTCCTACGAGCAGTACTTC	CSSSFNPGLAGSSYEQYF
.	TRBV29-1	TRBJ2-5	.	TGCAGCGTTGAAGACGGACTACAAGAGACCCAGTACTTC	CSVEDGLQETQYF
TRBD1	TRBV9	TRBJ2-3	.	TGTGCCAGCAGCGTAGGGACAGGGGTAGATACGCAGTATTTT	CASSVGTGVDTQYF
.	TRBV7-9	TRBJ2-7	.	TGTTCCAGCAGTCAACAGGGTTACGAGCAGTACTTC	CSSSQQGYEQYF
.	TRBV7-9	TRBJ1-1	few	TGTGCCAGCAGCTTTCCTCAGGGATGGAGCACTGAAGCTTTCTTT	CASSFPQGWSTEAFF
TRBD2	TRBV7-9	TRBJ2-7	.	TGTGCCAGCAGCCGGGGACTAGCGGGAGGGTCCCGCGAGCAGTACTTC	CASSRGLAGGSREQYF
TRBD2	TRBV7-7	TRBJ2-5	.	TGTGCTAGCAGCAGAGCGGGGCACCCCCTGCGCCAGTACTTC	CASSRAGHPLRQYF
.	TRBV7-9	TRBJ2-5	.	TGTGCCAGCAGCTTAGAATACCGAGTGGAGAGGACCCAGTACTTC	CASSLEYRVERTQYF
.	TRBV10-3	TRBJ2-3	.	TGTGCCATCAGTTTACGCGGAAGAGGTGGCACAGATACGCAGTATTTT	CAISLRGRGGTDTQYF
.	TRBV11-2	TRBJ1-2	.	TGTGCCAGCAGCTTAGGTCGGGAAAATGGCTACACCTTC	CASSLGRENGYTF
TRBD2	TRBV30	TRBJ2-3	.	TGTGCCTGGAAGGGCGGGAGTTATGATACGCAGTATTTT	CAWKGGSYDTQYF
TRBD2	TRBV5-1	TRBJ2-1	.	TGCGCCAGCAGCGGGGGGGCGGGAGGGTACAATGAGCAGTTCTTC	CASSGGAGGYNEQFF
.	TRBV27	TRBJ2-5	.	TGTGCCAGCAGAGGACAATTGAAAGAGACCCAGTACTTC	CASRGQLKETQYF
TRBD2	TRBV27	TRBJ2-3	.	TGTGCCAGCAGCCGATCCTTACTAGCGGGAGGTAGCACAGATACGCAGTATTTT	CASSRSLLAGGSTDTQYF
.	TRBV28	TRBJ1-5	.	TGTGCCAGCAGTCCGAACAGGTTGAATCAGCCCCAGCATTTT	CASSPNRLNQPQHF
TRBD2	TRBV5-1	TRBJ2-7	many	TGCGCCAGCAGCTTGGCCGGACTAGCGAGTTCCTACGAGCAGTACTTC	CASSLAGLASSYEQYF
TRBD2	TRBV18	TRBJ2-7	.	TGTGCCAGCTCACTTCGGGGACTAGCGGGAGGGCCCTCCTACGAGCAGTACTTC	CASSLRGLAGGPSYEQYF
.	TRBV7-9	TRBJ1-2	.	TGTGCCAGCAGCCCTCAGGGGCGCGGCTACACCTTC	CASSPQGRGYTF
.	TRBV6-1	TRBJ1-4	.	TGTGCCAGCAGCCCTGAAGGGACTGCTCTGTTTTTT	CASSPEGTALFF
TRBD2	TRBV27	TRBJ2-3	.	TGTGCCAGCAGCCTCTTTAGGTTAGCGGGACCAGATACGCAGTATTTT	CASSLFRLAGPDTQYF
TRBD1	TRBV2	TRBJ1-5	.	TGTGCCAGCGATACAGGGGGCGGCAATCAGCCCCAGCATTTT	CASDTGGGNQPQHF
.	TRBV21-1	TRBJ2-6	.	TGTGCCAGCAGCATTATGTCCGGGACAGTGGACTCTGGGGCCAACGTCCTGACTTTC	CASSIMSGTVDSGANVLTF
TRBD2	TRBV9	TRBJ2-1	once	TGTGCCAGCAGCGTAGCCGCGGGAGAAGGACCCTACAATGAGCAGTTCTTC	CASSVAAGEGPYNEQFF
.	TRBV18	TRBJ1-1	.	TGTGCCAGCACCCCTTTTGGGGAGGGTATCGTGGCTTTCTTT	CASTPFGEGIVAFF
.	TRBV7-9	TRBJ2-1	.	TGTGCCAGCAGCTTAGACGGTAAGGAGGACAATGAGCAGTTCTTC	CASSLDGKEDNEQFF
TRBD1	TRBV7-2	TRBJ1-5	.	TGTGCCAGCAGCCCTCGGACAGGGGGGCAGCCCCAGCATTTT	CASSPRTGGQPQHF
.	TRBV6-5	TRBJ1-3	.	TGTGCCAGCAGTTACTCACGGGGGTCAGGAAACACCATATATTTT	CASSYSRGSGNTIYF
.	TRBV5-4	TRBJ1-1	.	TGTGCCAGCAGCTTGGTCGGGGGAAACACTGAAGCTTTCTTT	CASSLVGGNTEAFF
.	TRBV6-1	TRBJ2-7	.	TGTGCCAGCAGTGTAACAGGGGGGGCCTACGAGCAGTACTTC	CASSVTGGAYEQYF
.	TRBV7-2	TRBJ2-1	few	TGTGCCAGCAGCTTAGGGGGAGACTCCTACAATGAGCAGTTCTTC	CASSLGGDSYNEQFF
TRBD1	TRBV11-2	TRBJ2-5	once	TGTGCCAGCAGCTCCCGGACAGGGTGGGAGACCCAGTACTTC	CASSSRTGWETQYF
.	TRBV5-1	TRBJ1-1	.	TGCGCCAGCAGCCGGTCTGGGTGGCGGGACACTGAAGCTTTCTTT	CASSRSGWRDTEAFF
.	TRBV14	TRBJ2-7	.	TGTGCCAGCAGCCAGGTAGGGGGTCGCGAGCAGTACTTC	CASSQVGGREQYF
TRBD2	TRBV19	TRBJ2-7	.	TGTGCCAGTAGTATAGTTGGCGGGAGCTCCTACGAGCAGTACTTC	CASSIVGGSSYEQYF
TRBD1	TRBV10-1	TRBJ2-7	few	TGCGCCAGCAGACCCCGGGACAGGGTTCAATTCCACGAGCAGTACTTC	CASRPRDRVQFHEQYF